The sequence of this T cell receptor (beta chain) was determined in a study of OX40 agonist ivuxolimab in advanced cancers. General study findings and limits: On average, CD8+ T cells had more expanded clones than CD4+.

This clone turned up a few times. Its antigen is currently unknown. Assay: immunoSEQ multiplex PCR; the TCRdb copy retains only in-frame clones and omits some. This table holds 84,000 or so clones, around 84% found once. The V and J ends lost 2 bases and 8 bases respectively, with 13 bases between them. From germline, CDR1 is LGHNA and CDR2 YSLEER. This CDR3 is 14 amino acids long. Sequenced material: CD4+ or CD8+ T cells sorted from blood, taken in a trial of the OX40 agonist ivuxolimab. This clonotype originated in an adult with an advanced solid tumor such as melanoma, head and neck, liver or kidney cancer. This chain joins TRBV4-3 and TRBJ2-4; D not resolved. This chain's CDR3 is CASSQRSIGDIQYF. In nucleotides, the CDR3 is TGCGCCAGCAGCCAAAGAAGCATTGGGGACATTCAGTACTTC.